This T cell receptor beta chain is from a study of T-cell reconstitution after alpha-beta-depleted transplantation in children. V was trimmed by 0 bases and J by 7 bases, leaving 22 bases between them. Germline CDR1 MNHEY, CDR2 SVGAGI. The CDR3 has 17 residues. Molecular barcoding with unique molecular identifiers was used for the TCRbeta library. Each CDR3 protein is one row after TCRdb ran MiXCR on the PCR reads. The table lists about a million distinct CDR3 sequences, roughly 29% of them singletons. The sequences come from PBMCs, mostly from graft donor cells, collected 360 days after TCRalphabeta/CD19-depleted stem cell transplant. This clonotype was sampled from a boy under two years old who had a stem cell transplant for SCID, so the T cells may come from the graft donor. This chain uses TRBV6-5 with TRBJ2-7; tentative D call: TRBD1 (8 bases). The CDR3 loop is CASSYSGGTGFVGEQYF. In nucleotides, the CDR3 is TGTGCCAGCAGTTACTCGGGGGGGACAGGCTTCGTCGGGGAGCAGTACTTC.